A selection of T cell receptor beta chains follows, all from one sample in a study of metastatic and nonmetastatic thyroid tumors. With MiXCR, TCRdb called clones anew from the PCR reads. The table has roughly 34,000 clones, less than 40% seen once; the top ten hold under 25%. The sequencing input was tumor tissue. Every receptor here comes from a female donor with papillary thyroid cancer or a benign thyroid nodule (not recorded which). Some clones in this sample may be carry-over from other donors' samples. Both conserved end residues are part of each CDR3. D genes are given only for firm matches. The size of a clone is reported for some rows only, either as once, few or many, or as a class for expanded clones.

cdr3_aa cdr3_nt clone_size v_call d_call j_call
CASSAETGFTYEQYF TGTGCCAGCAGTGCGGAGACAGGTTTCACCTACGAGCAGTACTTC few TRBV6-1 . TRBJ2-7
CSARDRASGRPSLYF TGCAGTGCTAGAGATCGGGCTAGCGGGAGGCCCTCACTCTACTTC few TRBV20-1 TRBD2 TRBJ2-7
CASSLVGGGTGELFF TGTGCCAGCAGCTTGGTCGGGGGCGGCACCGGGGAGCTGTTTTTT few TRBV11-2 . TRBJ2-2
CASSLGLARTDTQYF TGTGCCAGTAGTTTGGGACTGGCGCGGACAGATACGCAGTATTTT . TRBV19 . TRBJ2-3
CASRYAGFSYGYTF TGTGCCAGCAGGTATGCAGGGTTTAGCTATGGCTACACCTTC . TRBV3-1 . TRBJ1-2
CALSAGGQLYGYTF TGTGCCCTCTCTGCGGGGGGCCAGCTCTATGGCTACACCTTC . TRBV28 . TRBJ1-2
CAWSGGSGETRQPQHF TGTGCCTGGAGTGGGGGAAGCGGGGAAACCAGGCAGCCCCAGCATTTT . TRBV30 . TRBJ1-5
CASSYSLDGGSPYEQYF TGTGCCAGCAGTTACTCCCTGGACGGCGGGAGCCCCTACGAGCAGTACTTC . TRBV6-5 TRBD2 TRBJ2-7
CASSLGAGPDYNEQFF TGTGCCAGCAGTCTCGGGGCGGGGCCAGACTACAATGAGCAGTTCTTC . TRBV6-2/TRBV6-3 . TRBJ2-1
CASSPGDADGNEQFF TGTGCCAGCAGCCCAGGGGATGCGGACGGGAATGAGCAGTTCTTC once TRBV11-2 . TRBJ2-1
CASSLEGAGHNEQFF TGTGCCAGCAGCCTCGAGGGCGCGGGACACAATGAGCAGTTCTTC . TRBV11-2 . TRBJ2-1
CASSEDLAGGETQYF TGTGCCAGCAGTGAAGATCTAGCGGGGGGAGAGACCCAGTACTTC medium-sized TRBV6-1 TRBD2 TRBJ2-5
CASSLRAGGLGETQYF TGTGCCAGCAGCTTACGAGCAGGGGGGCTCGGAGAGACCCAGTACTTC . TRBV7-3 . TRBJ2-5
CASSAGGNQPQHF TGTGCCAGCAGTGCGGGTGGCAATCAGCCCCAGCATTTT . TRBV6-1 . TRBJ1-5
CASSLEGPNTEAFF TGTGCCAGCAGTTTAGAGGGGCCGAACACTGAAGCTTTCTTT . TRBV12-3/TRBV12-4 . TRBJ1-1
CASSGQGMVSADTQYF TGTGCCAGCAGTGGCCAGGGGATGGTTAGCGCAGATACGCAGTATTTT few TRBV6-1 . TRBJ2-3
CASNPLGYVNTEAFF TGTGCCAGCAACCCATTGGGGTATGTCAACACTGAAGCTTTCTTT . TRBV28 . TRBJ1-1
CSARDRDRGLGETQYF TGCAGTGCTAGAGATCGGGACAGGGGGCTTGGAGAGACCCAGTACTTC . TRBV20-1 TRBD1 TRBJ2-5
CASSQQGALPGNTIYF TGTGCCAGCAGCCAACAGGGGGCTCTACCCGGAAACACCATATATTTT . TRBV11-1 TRBD1 TRBJ1-3
CASSLAASGANVLTF TGTGCCAGCAGTTTAGCGGCCTCTGGGGCCAACGTCCTGACTTTC few TRBV28 . TRBJ2-6
CASSLAGTSGAYNEQFF TGTGCCAGCAGCCTCGCAGGTACTAGCGGGGCTTACAATGAGCAGTTCTTC . TRBV11-2 TRBD2 TRBJ2-1
CASQLQGASTEAFF TGTGCCAGCCAACTACAGGGGGCATCCACTGAAGCTTTCTTT . TRBV25-1 TRBD1 TRBJ1-1
CASSPGQVTSYTF TGCGCCAGCAGCCCCGGACAGGTCACGAGCTACACCTTC . TRBV5-1 TRBD1 TRBJ1-2
CASSQDSYGYTF TGTGCCAGCAGCCAGGACAGCTATGGCTACACCTTC . TRBV11-2 . TRBJ1-2
CASSSIRDGELFF TGTGCCAGCAGCTCTATCCGGGACGGGGAGCTGTTTTTT . TRBV7-2 . TRBJ2-2
CASSPPRYGYTF TGTGCCAGCAGCCCACCCCGGTATGGCTACACCTTC few TRBV7-2 . TRBJ1-2
CAWSEGLAGGKFYEQYF TGTGCCTGGAGTGAAGGCCTAGCGGGAGGGAAGTTCTACGAGCAGTACTTC once TRBV30 TRBD2 TRBJ2-7
CASSYSLGYEQFF TGTGCCAGCAGTTACTCGTTAGGCTATGAGCAGTTCTTC . TRBV6-5 . TRBJ2-1
CASRPTRADTQYF TGTGCCAGCAGACCGACTCGAGCGGATACGCAGTATTTT few TRBV27 . TRBJ2-3
CASSFKGYEQYF TGTGCCAGCAGTTTTAAAGGCTACGAGCAGTACTTC . TRBV28 . TRBJ2-7
CASSVTDTDTQYF TGTGCCAGCAGTGTGACAGACACAGATACGCAGTATTTT few TRBV6-1 . TRBJ2-3
CASSSGQDNSPLHF TGTGCCAGCTCATCTGGACAGGATAATTCACCCCTCCACTTT . TRBV18 TRBD1 TRBJ1-6
CASSLATNYGYTF TGTGCCAGCAGTTTAGCAACTAACTATGGCTACACCTTC few TRBV12-3/TRBV12-4 . TRBJ1-2
CSVYPGTPEQYF TGCAGTGTTTATCCCGGGACCCCGGAGCAGTACTTC . TRBV20-1 . TRBJ2-7
CASRQMVTGELFF TGTGCCAGCAGACAGATGGTCACCGGGGAGCTGTTTTTT . TRBV6-1 . TRBJ2-2
CASSYRSSGNTIYF TGTGCCAGCAGTTACCGGAGCTCTGGAAACACCATATATTTT many TRBV6-6 . TRBJ1-3
CASSLEGPHEQFF TGTGCCAGCAGCTTAGAGGGACCGCACGAGCAGTTCTTC . TRBV7-2 . TRBJ2-1
CASRSTGGTGELFF TGTGCCAGCAGATCGACAGGGGGCACCGGGGAGCTGTTTTTT . TRBV12-3/TRBV12-4 TRBD1 TRBJ2-2
CASSAGGGTGELFF TGTGCCAGCAGTGCAGGGGGCGGCACCGGGGAGCTGTTTTTT . TRBV6-4 TRBD1 TRBJ2-2
CASSLGVRNTEAFF TGTGCCAGCAGCTTAGGGGTCCGAAACACTGAAGCTTTCTTT once TRBV7-8 . TRBJ1-1
CASSEQQGAGGELFF TGTGCCAGCAGTGAACAGCAGGGGGCCGGCGGGGAGCTGTTTTTT . TRBV2 TRBD1 TRBJ2-2
CASSGTPNYGYTF TGTGCCAGCAGCGGGACACCTAACTATGGCTACACCTTC . TRBV3-1 . TRBJ1-2
CASSLEAVGHYGYTF TGCGCCAGCAGCTTGGAGGCAGTTGGGCACTATGGCTACACCTTC once TRBV5-1 . TRBJ1-2
CASSYWGITYEQYF TGTGCCAGCAGTTACTGGGGGATTACCTACGAGCAGTACTTC . TRBV6-2/TRBV6-3 . TRBJ2-7
CASQPGQADTQYF TGTGCCAGCCAACCCGGCCAGGCAGATACGCAGTATTTT . TRBV28 . TRBJ2-3
CAWDRDRGVTEAFF TGTGCCTGGGACAGGGACAGGGGCGTCACTGAAGCTTTCTTT . TRBV30 TRBD1 TRBJ1-1
CASSLITGFEQYF TGTGCCAGCAGTCTTATCACAGGGTTCGAGCAGTACTTC few TRBV28 . TRBJ2-7
CSARRGASSYEQYF TGCAGTGCTAGGCGGGGGGCCAGCTCCTACGAGCAGTACTTC . TRBV20-1 TRBD2 TRBJ2-7
CASSQDSNSPSYEQYF TGCGCCAGCAGCCAAGATAGCAACTCGCCCTCCTACGAGCAGTACTTC . TRBV4-3 . TRBJ2-7
CASSRTGEGYGYTF TGTGCCAGTAGTAGGACAGGGGAGGGGTATGGCTACACCTTC . TRBV19 TRBD1 TRBJ1-2
CASGLVSGQEDLNEAFF TGTGCTAGTGGTTTGGTAAGTGGACAGGAAGACCTTAATGAAGCTTTCTTT . TRBV12-5 TRBD1 TRBJ1-1
CASSSPGPSSGNTIYF TGTGCCAGCAGTTCACCGGGACCTTCCTCTGGAAACACCATATATTTT . TRBV28 . TRBJ1-3
CASSYSTGTGGYEQYF TGTGCCAGCAGTTACTCGACCGGGACAGGGGGCTACGAGCAGTACTTC . TRBV6-6 TRBD1 TRBJ2-7
CASSDSTTDTQYF TGTGCCAGCAGTGACTCGACAACAGATACGCAGTATTTT . TRBV6-4 . TRBJ2-3